The T cell receptor (beta chain) under discussion was sequenced for a study of OX40 agonist ivuxolimab in advanced cancers. Across the whole study: Administration of intravenous ivuxolimab to patients occurred every 2 weeks at 0.01 to 10 mg/kg. Of mixed ages from about 20 to 80 and averaging about 56 years, the group was around 78% male. The study, taken as a whole, reports: Dose levels from 0.1 to 3.0 mg/kg saw CD4+ and CD8+ blood T cells expand clonally by week 6.

The method was immunoSEQ multiplex PCR; TCRdb's version includes in-frame clones alone and lacks a portion of them. The data show around 62,000 clones, with roughly nine tenths seen just once and around 0.33% held by the top ten. The CDR3 runs 12 residues. A word on this clone: Its antigen remains unidentified.

The V gene is TRBV21-1, the J gene TRBJ2-3. TRBV21-1 is an annotated pseudogene. This clonotype was sampled from an adult with an advanced solid tumor such as melanoma, head and neck, liver or kidney cancer. The sequenced sample was CD4+ or CD8+ T cells sorted from blood, obtained in a trial of the OX40 agonist ivuxolimab. The CDR3 bases are TGTGCCAGCAGCAAAGATCCAGATACGCAGTATTTT. Translating it yields CASSKDPDTQYF.